These 22 T cell receptor beta chains came from one sample sequenced in a study of read filtering for tumor transcriptome and immune sequencing. From roughly 390 ng of RNA, a library with molecular barcoded alpha/delta and beta/gamma adaptors was made. TCRdb called the reads again in MiXCR, with one record for every CDR3 protein. The table includes about 46,000 distinct CDR3 sequences, around 21% detected once. What was sequenced was a population of CD138-negative cells sorted from bone marrow. The receptors stem from a donor at least 40 years old with multiple myeloma.

There are a few counts of this clonotype. Since a much larger clone is just one base distant, this may be a read error. The rearrangement links TRBV18 to TRBJ2-1; 10 bases agree with TRBD1. The end of the DNA aligns better with TRBJ2-7, so the J call may be wrong. Looked up from germline, CDR1 is KGHSH and CDR2 is LQKENI. This CDR3 comprises 14 residues. CDR3 residues: CASSPRDRGNEQYF. The DNA of the CDR3 is TGTGCCAGCTCACCACGGGACAGGGGCAATGAGCAGTACTTC.

This clonotype has at least ten counts. The gene calls are TRBV29-1 and TRBJ1-1; 7 nucleotides agree with TRBD1. The CDR3 extends over 10 amino acids. The germline gives CDR1 SQVTM, CDR2 ANQGSEA. As DNA, the CDR3 is TGCAACACAGGGGACACTGAAGCTTTCTTT. Residues: CNTGDTEAFF.

This clonotype was observed at least ten times. J is TRBJ2-3 and V is TRBV20-1; no clear D. Per the germline V gene, CDR1 is DFQATT and CDR2 is SNEGSKA (reference sequence). V was shortened by 2 bases and J by 4 bases, with 13 bases between the two germline ends. This CDR3 has 14 residues. The CDR3 here is CSARITGVADTQYF. CDR3 DNA sequence: TGCAGTGCTAGAATCACCGGCGTCGCAGATACGCAGTATTTT.

This rearrangement joins TRBV20-1 to TRBJ2-1, with no clear D. CDR1 is DFQATT and CDR2 is SNEGSKA in the germline V gene (reference sequence). CDR3 length: 13 amino acids. The V end was cut by 1 base, the J end by 8 bases, with 12 bases between. CDR3 nucleotide sequence: TGCAGTGCTAGAGGCGGAGCCTGGGATGAGCAGTTCTTC. Its protein is CSARGGAWDEQFF.

Worth noting for this clonotype: A single base separates this from a much larger clone, so it may be a read error. The J gene is TRBJ1-1, the V gene TRBV29-1; D might be TRBD1 (5 bases). CDR1 and CDR2 (germline): SQVTM, ANQGSEA. CDR3 length: 11 residues. CDR3 in amino acids: CSGRQGTDAFF. CDR3 nucleotides: TGCAGCGGGAGGCAGGGAACTGACGCTTTCTTT. Variable domain in full (rest from reference TRBV29-1 and TRBJ1-1): SAVISQKPSRDICQRGTSLTIQCQVDSQVTMMFWYRQQPGQSLTLIATANQGSEATYESGFVIDKFPISRPNLTFSTLTVSNMSPEDSSIYLCSGRQGTDAFFGQGTRLTVV.

The chain couples TRBV19 to TRBJ1-2; D not certain. CDR1 LNHDA and CDR2 SQIVND come from the germline V gene (reference sequence). The CDR3 totals 13 residues. Trimming stripped 7 bases from V and 6 bases from J, with 15 bases between. The CDR3 DNA is TGTGCCAGTACCACATCAGCTGGACATGGCTACACCTTC. Residues: CASTTSAGHGYTF.

In this sample, this clonotype turned up many times. The chain combines TRBV13 with TRBJ2-7; 9 nucleotides line up with TRBD2. Germline CDR1 and CDR2: PRHDT and FYEKMQ (reference sequence). Unmatched junction bases numbered 10, after V lost 5 bases and J lost 5 bases. This CDR3 has 15 residues. CDR3 amino acids: CASSPRGGGRDEQYF. The DNA for the CDR3 is TGTGCCAGCAGCCCGCGGGGGGGCGGGAGAGACGAGCAGTACTTC.

This clonotype was counted ten times or more. V usage is TRBV25-1 and J usage is TRBJ2-3; D gene ambiguous. Per germline, CDR1 MGHDK and CDR2 SYGVNS. This CDR3 spans 13 amino acids. Trimming cost V 3 bases and J 6 bases, with 10 bases left between them. As DNA, the CDR3 is TGTGCCAGCAGTGAGTACATGGGGGATACGCAGTATTTT. Translated, it gives CASSEYMGDTQYF.

This clonotype was recorded once. One end of the junction varies from germline; a read error may be responsible. This chain links TRBV5-1 with TRBJ2-1; 7 bases align to TRBD2. The germline V gene encodes CDR1 SGHRS and CDR2 YFSETQ. The CDR3 extends over 15 amino acids. The CDR3 protein is CASCDGGSSYNEQFF. The CDR3 bases are TGCGCCAGCTGCGATGGCGGGAGCTCCTACAATGAGCAATTCTTC.

This clonotype was detected many times. V is TRBV29-1 and J is TRBJ2-7, with TRBD2 identical over 8 bases. Looked up from germline, CDR1 is SQVTM and CDR2 is ANQGSEA. The CDR3 length is 14 residues. V shed 7 bases, J shed 4 bases, and the junction held 12 bases outside the gene matches. The CDR3 sequence is CSASGLAGPYEQYF. The CDR3 DNA reads TGCAGCGCCTCGGGGCTAGCGGGTCCTTACGAGCAGTACTTC.

This clonotype was counted many times. Sequence at one end of the junction differs from germline and may be a read error. J is TRBJ2-2 and V is TRBV6-6; possibly TRBD2 for D (6 bases). Per germline, CDR1 MNHNY and CDR2 SVGAGI (reference sequence). The CDR3 covers 14 residues. The DNA of the CDR3 is TGTGCCAGCAGTTACTCAGGCGGCACCGGGGGGCTGTTTTTT. This sequence encodes CASSYSGGTGGLFF.

This clonotype was seen ten or more times. This chain joins TRBV29-1 and TRBJ2-1, with 10 bases fitting TRBD2. Unmatched junction bases numbered 10, after V lost 1 base and J lost 7 bases. Germline lookup yields CDR1 SQVTM and CDR2 ANQGSEA. The CDR3 loop spans 16 amino acids. The CDR3 is CSVEGGASGSWNEQFF. The CDR3 nucleotides read TGCAGCGTTGAAGGGGGGGCTAGCGGGAGTTGGAATGAGCAGTTCTTC.

This rearrangement joins TRBV4-1 to TRBJ2-7; weak D call: TRBD1 (5 bases). Trimming took 4 bases from V and 4 from J, leaving 8 bases between them. CDR1 is MGHRA and CDR2 is YSYEKL in the germline V gene. CDR3 length: 12 amino acids. CDR3 sequence: CASSPTGYEQYF. In nucleotides, the CDR3 is TGCGCCAGCAGCCCTACAGGTTACGAGCAGTACTTC.

This clonotype has a handful of counts. The chain combines TRBV29-1 with TRBJ2-5, with unresolved D. Germline V gives CDR1 SQVTM, CDR2 ANQGSEA. Trimming cost V 4 bases and J 3 bases, with 3 bases left between them. The CDR3 is 10 amino acids. Written as DNA, the CDR3 is TGCAGCGTTGTTGAAGAGACCCAGTACTTC. Translated, it gives CSVVEETQYF.

This clonotype was seen many times. This chain connects TRBV12-3 or TRBV12-4 to TRBJ2-2; the D is unclear. V dropped 2 bases and J dropped 6 bases, with 16 bases sitting between them. The CDR3 has 16 residues. The CDR3 nucleotides read TGTGCCAGCAGTTTAAGAAGGCCCTTTCTGGCCGGGGAGCTGTTTTTT. It codes for CASSLRRPFLAGELFF.

This clonotype came up many times. V is TRBV6-2 or TRBV6-3 and J is TRBJ2-1, with D possibly TRBD2 on 6 matching bases. V lost 6 bases and J 7 bases, leaving 16 bases between the germline ends. The CDR3 loop spans 14 amino acids. Germline CDR1 MNHEY, CDR2 SVGEGT. CDR3 amino acids: CASSLSPGGNEQFF. The CDR3 DNA reads TGTGCCAGCAGCTTATCTCCAGGAGGGAATGAGCAGTTCTTC.

This clonotype has a count of ten or more. V usage is TRBV4-2 and J usage is TRBJ2-3, with TRBD1 identical over 9 bases. Germline assignment: CDR1 LGHNA and CDR2 YNFKEQ. V lost 1 base, J lost 1 base, and 0 bases stayed unmatched. The CDR3 runs to 15 residues. The CDR3 sequence is CASSQGTGGTDTQYF. CDR3 nucleotides: TGTGCCAGCAGCCAAGGGACAGGGGGCACAGATACGCAGTATTTT.

In the case of this clonotype: This may stem from a read error, because a much larger clone lies one nucleotide away. The chain links TRBV4-3 to TRBJ2-3, with 10 bases aligning to TRBD2. The CDR3 loop spans 15 amino acids. Germline CDR1 reads LGHNA; CDR2 reads YSLEER. CDR3 nucleotides: TGCGCCAGCGGCCAAGAGGCTAGCGGGGGAGATACGCAGTATTTT. Translation gives CASGQEASGGDTQYF.

This clonotype has ten or more counts. J is TRBJ2-7 and V is TRBV20-1; no definite D call. Germline lookup yields CDR1 DFQATT and CDR2 SNEGSKA (reference sequence). The CDR3 contains 13 residues. Trimming removed 0 bases from V and 6 bases from J, with 12 bases in between. The CDR3 here is CSARDSGDREQYF. CDR3 DNA sequence: TGCAGTGCTAGAGATTCAGGAGATCGCGAGCAGTACTTC.

This clonotype was detected many times. This chain joins TRBV2 and TRBJ1-1, with TRBD1 as a possible D gene (5 bases). There are 13 residues in the CDR3. The germline V and J ends were trimmed by 5 bases and 7 bases, with 14 bases remaining between them. Germline values: CDR1 SNHLY, CDR2 FYNNEI. This CDR3 is CASSRMDMGEAFF. The CDR3 bases are TGTGCCAGCAGTCGTATGGACATGGGTGAAGCTTTCTTT.

This chain joins TRBV28 and TRBJ1-1; D remains unclear. V shed 10 bases and J shed 1 base, with 10 bases lying between them. This CDR3 comprises 12 residues. Germline V gene sequence: CDR1 MDHEN, CDR2 SYDVKM. The CDR3 region is CATKVRNTEAFF. CDR3 sequence (DNA): TGTGCCACCAAGGTCAGGAACACTGAAGCTTTCTTT.

This clonotype was counted at least ten times. The CDR3 nucleotides read TGCGCCAGCAGCAGCGGGAGGGTAACAGATACGCAGTATTTT. Its protein product is CASSSGRVTDTQYF. The V call is TRBV5-1, the J call TRBJ2-3; TRBD2 matches at 10 bases. The V segment lost 4 bases and the J segment 3 bases; nucleotides outside the gene matches: 2. Germline lookup yields CDR1 SGHRS and CDR2 YFSETQ. This CDR3 has 14 amino acids. The variable domain in full, completed from reference TRBV5-1 and TRBJ2-3, reads KAGVTQTPRYLIKTRGQQVTLSCSPISGHRSVSWYQQTPGQGLQFLFEYFSETQRNKGNFPGRFSGRQFSNSRSEMNVSTLELGDSALYLCASSSGRVTDTQYFGPGTRLTVL.